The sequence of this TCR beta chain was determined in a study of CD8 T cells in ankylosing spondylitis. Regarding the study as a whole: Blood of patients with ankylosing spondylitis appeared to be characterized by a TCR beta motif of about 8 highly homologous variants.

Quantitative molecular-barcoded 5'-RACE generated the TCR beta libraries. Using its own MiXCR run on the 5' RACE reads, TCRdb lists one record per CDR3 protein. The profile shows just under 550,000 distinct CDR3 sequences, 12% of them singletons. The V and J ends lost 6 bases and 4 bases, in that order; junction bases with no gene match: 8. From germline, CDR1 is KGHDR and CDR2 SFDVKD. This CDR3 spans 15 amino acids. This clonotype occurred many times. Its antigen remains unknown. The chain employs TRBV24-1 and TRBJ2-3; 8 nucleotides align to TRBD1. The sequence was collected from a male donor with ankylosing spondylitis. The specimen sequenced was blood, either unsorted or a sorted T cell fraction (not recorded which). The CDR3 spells CATSPTGESPDTQYF. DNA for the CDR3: TGTGCCACCAGTCCGACAGGGGAGAGCCCAGATACGCAGTATTTT.